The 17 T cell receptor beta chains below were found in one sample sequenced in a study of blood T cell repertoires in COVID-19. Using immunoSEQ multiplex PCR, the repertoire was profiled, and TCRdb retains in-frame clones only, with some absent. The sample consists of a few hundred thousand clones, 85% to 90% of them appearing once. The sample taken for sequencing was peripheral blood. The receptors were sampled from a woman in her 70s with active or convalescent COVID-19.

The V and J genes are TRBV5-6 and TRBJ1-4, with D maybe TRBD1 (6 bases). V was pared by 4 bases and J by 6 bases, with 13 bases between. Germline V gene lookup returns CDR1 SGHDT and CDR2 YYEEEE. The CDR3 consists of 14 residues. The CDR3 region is CASSVRTEDEKLFF. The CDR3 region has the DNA TGTGCCAGCAGCGTAAGGACAGAAGATGAAAAACTGTTTTTT.

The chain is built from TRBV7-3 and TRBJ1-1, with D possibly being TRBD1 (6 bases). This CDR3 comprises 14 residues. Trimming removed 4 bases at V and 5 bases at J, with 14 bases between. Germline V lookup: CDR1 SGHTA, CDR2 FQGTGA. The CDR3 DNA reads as TGTGCCAGCAGCTCCTCCAGGGACATTACTGAAGCTTTCTTT. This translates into CASSSSRDITEAFF.

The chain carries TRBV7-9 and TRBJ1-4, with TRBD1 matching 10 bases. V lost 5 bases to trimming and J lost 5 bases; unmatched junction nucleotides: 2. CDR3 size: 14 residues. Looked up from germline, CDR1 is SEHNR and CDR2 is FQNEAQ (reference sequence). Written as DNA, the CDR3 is TGTGCCAGCAGCCAGGGACAGGGGAATGAAAAACTGTTTTTT. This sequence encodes CASSQGQGNEKLFF.

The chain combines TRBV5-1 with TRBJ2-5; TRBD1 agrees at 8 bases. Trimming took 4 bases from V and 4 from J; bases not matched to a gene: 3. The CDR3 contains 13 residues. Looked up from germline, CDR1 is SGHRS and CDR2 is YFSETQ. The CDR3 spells CASSRGQVETQYF. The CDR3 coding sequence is TGCGCCAGCAGCCGGGGACAGGTAGAGACCCAGTACTTC.

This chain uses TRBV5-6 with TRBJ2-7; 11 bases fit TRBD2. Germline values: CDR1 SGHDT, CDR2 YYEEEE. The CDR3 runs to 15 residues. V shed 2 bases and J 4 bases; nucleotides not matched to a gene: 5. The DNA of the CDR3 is TGTGCCAGCAGCTTTCTAGCGGGGGGAGGGTACGAGCAGTACTTC. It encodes CASSFLAGGGYEQYF.

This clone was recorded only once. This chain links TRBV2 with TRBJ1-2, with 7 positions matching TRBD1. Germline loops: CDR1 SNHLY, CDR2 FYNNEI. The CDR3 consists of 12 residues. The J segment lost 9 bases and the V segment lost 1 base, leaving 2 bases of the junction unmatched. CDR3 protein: CASSEGGGRYTF. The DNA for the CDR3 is TGTGCCAGCAGTGAAGGAGGGGGCCGCTACACCTTC.

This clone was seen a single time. DNA of the CDR3: TGTGCCACCAGTGATCGCAGGGTGATGTTTTTT. This translates into CATSDRRVMFF. The V and J genes are TRBV24-1 and TRBJ1-4, with a weak D call TRBD1 (5 bases). This CDR3 spans 11 amino acids. Germline CDR1 reads KGHDR; CDR2 reads SFDVKD. Trimming stripped 3 bases from V and 15 bases from J, with 10 bases between.

CDR3 sequence (DNA): TGCGCCAGCAGCCGGACTGCGACTAGCGGGGGGAGCGGTACGCAGTATTTT. Encoded protein: CASSRTATSGGSGTQYF. The chain employs TRBV4-3 and TRBJ2-3; 13 positions agree with TRBD2. Germline V lookup: CDR1 LGHNA, CDR2 YSLEER. Trimming took 4 bases from V and 8 from J; bases not matched to a gene: 12. There are 17 residues in the CDR3.

CDR3 amino acids: CASSNRGGGYTF. The CDR3, as DNA: TGTGCCAGTTCCAACAGGGGTGGAGGCTACACCTTC. The chain uses TRBV6-4 and TRBJ1-2, with 7 bases matching TRBD1. The junction had 9 bases not matched to a gene; V was cut back by 9 bases and J by 8 bases. CDR3 length: 12 amino acids. CDR1 is MRHNA and CDR2 is SNTAGT in the germline V gene.

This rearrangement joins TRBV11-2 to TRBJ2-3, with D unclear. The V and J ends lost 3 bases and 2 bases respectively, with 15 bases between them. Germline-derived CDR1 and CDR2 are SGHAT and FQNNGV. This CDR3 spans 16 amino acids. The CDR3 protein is CASSFRGAGLTDTQYF. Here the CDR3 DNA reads TGTGCCAGCAGCTTCAGAGGCGCCGGCCTCACAGATACGCAGTATTTT.

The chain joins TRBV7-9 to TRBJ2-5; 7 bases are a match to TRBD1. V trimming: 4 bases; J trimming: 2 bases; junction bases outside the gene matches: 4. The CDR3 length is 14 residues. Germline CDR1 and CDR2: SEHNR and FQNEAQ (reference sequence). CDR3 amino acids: CASSWPGQQETQYF. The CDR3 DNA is TGTGCCAGCAGCTGGCCGGGACAGCAAGAGACCCAGTACTTC.

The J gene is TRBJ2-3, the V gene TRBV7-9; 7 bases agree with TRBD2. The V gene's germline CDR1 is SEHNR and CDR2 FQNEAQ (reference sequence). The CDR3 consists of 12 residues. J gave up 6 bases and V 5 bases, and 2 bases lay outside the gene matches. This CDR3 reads CASSLGRDTQYF. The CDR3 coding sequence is TGTGCCAGCAGCCTCGGGAGGGATACGCAGTATTTT.

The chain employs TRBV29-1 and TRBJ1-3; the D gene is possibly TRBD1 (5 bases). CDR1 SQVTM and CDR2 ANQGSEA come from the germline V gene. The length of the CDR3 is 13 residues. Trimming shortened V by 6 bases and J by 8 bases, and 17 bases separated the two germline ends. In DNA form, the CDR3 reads TGCAGCGTCCTCCGCGGGGGGAGAGACACCATATATTTT. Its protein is CSVLRGGRDTIYF. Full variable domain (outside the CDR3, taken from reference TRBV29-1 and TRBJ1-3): SAVISQKPSRDICQRGTSLTIQCQVDSQVTMMFWYRQQPGQSLTLIATANQGSEATYESGFVIDKFPISRPNLTFSTLTVSNMSPEDSSIYLCSVLRGGRDTIYFGEGSWLTVV.

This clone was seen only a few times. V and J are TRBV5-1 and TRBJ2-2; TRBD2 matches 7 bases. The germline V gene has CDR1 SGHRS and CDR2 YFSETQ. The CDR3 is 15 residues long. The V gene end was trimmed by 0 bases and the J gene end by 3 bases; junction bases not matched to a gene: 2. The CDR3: CASSLARGDTGELFF. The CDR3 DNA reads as TGCGCCAGCAGCTTGGCCCGGGGGGACACCGGGGAGCTGTTTTTT. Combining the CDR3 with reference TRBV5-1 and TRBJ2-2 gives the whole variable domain KAGVTQTPRYLIKTRGQQVTLSCSPISGHRSVSWYQQTPGQGLQFLFEYFSETQRNKGNFPGRFSGRQFSNSRSEMNVSTLELGDSALYLCASSLARGDTGELFFGEGSRLTVL.

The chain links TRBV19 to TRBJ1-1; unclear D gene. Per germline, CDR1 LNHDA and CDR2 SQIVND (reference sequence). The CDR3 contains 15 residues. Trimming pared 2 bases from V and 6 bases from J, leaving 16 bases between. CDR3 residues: CASSIRIGRGAEAFF. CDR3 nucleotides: TGTGCCAGTAGTATAAGGATAGGTAGAGGCGCTGAAGCTTTCTTT.

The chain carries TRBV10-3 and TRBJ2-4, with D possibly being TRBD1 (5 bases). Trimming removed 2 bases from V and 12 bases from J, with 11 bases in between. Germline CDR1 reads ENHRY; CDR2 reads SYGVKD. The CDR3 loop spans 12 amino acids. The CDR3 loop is CAISEAGQDQYF. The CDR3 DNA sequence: TGTGCCATCAGTGAGGCAGGACAAGATCAGTACTTC.

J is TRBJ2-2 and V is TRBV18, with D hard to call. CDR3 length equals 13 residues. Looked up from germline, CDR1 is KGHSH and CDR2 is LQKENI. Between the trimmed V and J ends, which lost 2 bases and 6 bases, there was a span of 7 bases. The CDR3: CASSPIQAGELFF. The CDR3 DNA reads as TGTGCCAGCTCACCAATTCAGGCCGGGGAGCTGTTTTTT.